This T cell receptor (beta chain) is drawn from a study of blood T cell repertoires in COVID-19. Across the whole study: Sample material is recorded as cDNA or gDNA derived from T cells, B-cell-depleted T cells, or PBMCs.

This clone was counted once. As handled by the study authors: Amplification with reference gene primers provided the estimates of nucleated cell counts. Measured with immunoSEQ multiplex PCR; TCRdb has only the in-frame clones, and not every one. That table supplies the V and J calls and clone size; D and trimming were determined from the DNA. The repertoire holds 130,000 or so clones, 85% to 90% seen once, with roughly 18% in the top ten. The receptor was isolated from a man aged 45 to 65 with active or convalescent COVID-19. Source material: peripheral blood.

Here the CDR3 reads CASSEGLAGVYTGELFF. CDR3 bases: TGCGCCAGCAGCGAGGGACTAGCGGGTGTATACACCGGGGAGCTGTTTTTT. The rearrangement joins TRBV5-1 to TRBJ2-2; 12 bases agree with TRBD2. The CDR3 is made up of 17 amino acids. The V segment lost 4 bases and the J segment 3 bases; nucleotides outside the gene matches: 7. Looked up from germline, CDR1 is SGHRS and CDR2 is YFSETQ.